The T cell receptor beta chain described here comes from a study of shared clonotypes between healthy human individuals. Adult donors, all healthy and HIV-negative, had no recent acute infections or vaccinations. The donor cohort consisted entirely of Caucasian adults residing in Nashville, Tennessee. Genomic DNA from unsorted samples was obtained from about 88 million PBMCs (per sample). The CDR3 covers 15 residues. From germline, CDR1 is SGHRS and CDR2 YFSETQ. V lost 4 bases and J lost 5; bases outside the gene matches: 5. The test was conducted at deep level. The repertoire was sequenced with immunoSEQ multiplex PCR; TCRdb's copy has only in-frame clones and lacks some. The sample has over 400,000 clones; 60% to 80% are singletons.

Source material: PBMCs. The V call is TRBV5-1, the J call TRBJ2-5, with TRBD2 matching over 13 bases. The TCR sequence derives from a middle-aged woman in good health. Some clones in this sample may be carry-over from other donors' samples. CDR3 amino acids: CASSPGLAGVETQYF. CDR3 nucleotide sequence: TGCGCCAGCAGCCCCGGACTAGCGGGAGTTGAGACCCAGTACTTC.